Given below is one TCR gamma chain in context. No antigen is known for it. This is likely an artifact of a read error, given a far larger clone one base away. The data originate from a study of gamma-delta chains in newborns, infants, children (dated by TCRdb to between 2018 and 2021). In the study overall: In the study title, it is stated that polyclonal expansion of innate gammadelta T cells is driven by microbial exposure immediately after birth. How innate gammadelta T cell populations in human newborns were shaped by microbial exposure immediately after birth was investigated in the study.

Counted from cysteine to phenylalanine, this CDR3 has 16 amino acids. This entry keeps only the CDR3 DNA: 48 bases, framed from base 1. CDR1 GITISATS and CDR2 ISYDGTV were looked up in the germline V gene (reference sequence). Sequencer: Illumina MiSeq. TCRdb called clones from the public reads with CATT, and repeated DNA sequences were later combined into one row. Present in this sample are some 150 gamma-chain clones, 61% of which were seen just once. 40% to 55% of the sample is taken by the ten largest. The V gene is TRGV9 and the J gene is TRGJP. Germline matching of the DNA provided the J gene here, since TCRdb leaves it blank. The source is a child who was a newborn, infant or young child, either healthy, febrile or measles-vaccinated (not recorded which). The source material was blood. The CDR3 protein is CALGEVQELGKKIKVF. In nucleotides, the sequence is TGTGCCTTGGGGGAGGTGCAAGAGTTGGGCAAAAAAATCAAGGTATTT.